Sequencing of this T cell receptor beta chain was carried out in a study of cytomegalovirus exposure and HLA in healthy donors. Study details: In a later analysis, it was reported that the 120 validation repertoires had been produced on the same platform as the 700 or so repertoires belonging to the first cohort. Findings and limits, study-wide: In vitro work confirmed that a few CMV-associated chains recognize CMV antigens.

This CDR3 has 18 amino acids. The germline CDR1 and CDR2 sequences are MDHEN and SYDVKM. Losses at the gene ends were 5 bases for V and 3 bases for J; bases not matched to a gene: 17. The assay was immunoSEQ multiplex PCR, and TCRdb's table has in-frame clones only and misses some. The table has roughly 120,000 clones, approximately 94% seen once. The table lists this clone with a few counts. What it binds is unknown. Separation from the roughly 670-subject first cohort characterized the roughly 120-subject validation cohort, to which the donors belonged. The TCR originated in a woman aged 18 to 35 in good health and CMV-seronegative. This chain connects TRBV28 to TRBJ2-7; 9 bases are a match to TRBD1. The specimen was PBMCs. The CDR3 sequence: CASSGWELGTGFLYEQYF. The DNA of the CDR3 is TGTGCCAGCAGTGGGTGGGAATTGGGGACAGGGTTTCTCTACGAGCAGTACTTC.